This T cell receptor (beta chain) came from a study of CXCR3-negative and CXCR3-positive naive CD8 T cells. Concerning this clonotype itself: The target antigen is unknown.

The CDR3 sequence is 15 residues long. Germline V gene data show CDR1 as SGHDT and CDR2 as YYEEEE. Study conclusions and caveats: Between one naive subset and the other, surface CD5 was comparable, and TCR strength was inferred from TRB CDR3 properties. Whereas memory cells differed, naive CXCR3-negative and CXCR3-positive cells shared similar TRBV-TRBJ usage. Naive cells positive for CXCR3 carried more hydrophobic TRB CDR3s than CXCR3-negative ones.

The libraries of TRB cDNA were prepared using 5' RACE with UMI labels. Reprocessing the 5' RACE reads, TCRdb reports a single entry for every CDR3 protein and omits DNA. This table holds some 120,000 distinct CDR3 sequences. This TCR was sampled from a human donor in good health. Some clones in this sample may be carry-over from other donors' samples. The sequenced material came from naive CXCR3+ CD8+ T cells from blood. Subset noted: CD45RO-CCR7+CD27+CD95- naive CD8+ T cells expressing CXCR3 (TNR3+). This chain connects TRBV5-6 to TRBJ2-1. The CDR3 is CASSLAVSSYNEQFF.